A selection of T cell receptor beta chains follows, all from one sample in a study of CD8+ T cells in alopecia areata. The assay was immunoSEQ multiplex PCR, and TCRdb's table has in-frame clones only and misses some. The sample holds fewer than 100,000 clones; 35% to 50% are singletons and the top ten take 0.79%. Sequenced input: CD4+ T cells sorted from blood. The source of these receptors is a human donor with alopecia areata. Each CDR3 is given with its conserved first and last residue. A D gene is named only where the DNA matches it firmly. Only part of the rows carry a size: once, few, many, or a class if the clone is expanded.

J gene | D gene | V gene | clone size | CDR3 DNA | CDR3 protein
TRBJ1-2 | NA | TRBV6-6 | NA | TGTGCCAGCAGTGGGGCGTTGTTGGGCTACACCTTC | CASSGALLGYTF
TRBJ2-5 | NA | TRBV29-1 | NA | TGCAGCGTTGAACAGGGTAACAAGAGAGTCCGTCAGGGGACCCAGTACTTC | CSVEQGNKRVRQGTQYF
TRBJ2-7 | NA | TRBV23-1 | once | TGCGCCAGCAGTCAATCCCTCCACGAGCAGTACTTC | CASSQSLHEQYF
TRBJ1-6 | NA | TRBV7-3 | few | TGTGCCAGCAGCTTAAATGGGGGCAATTCACCCCTCCACTTT | CASSLNGGNSPLHF
TRBJ2-4 | TRBD2 | TRBV4-2 | NA | TGTGCCAGCAGCCAAGCTAGCGGGGGCTACATTCAGTACTTC | CASSQASGGYIQYF
TRBJ2-3 | TRBD2 | TRBV29-1 | NA | TGCAGCGTTGATGGTAGCGGGGGCCGCACAGATACGCAGTATTTT | CSVDGSGGRTDTQYF
TRBJ2-3 | NA | TRBV20-1 | few | TGCAGTGCTAGAGATGCGGGTACGCAGTATTTT | CSARDAGTQYF
TRBJ2-5 | TRBD1 | TRBV11-2 | NA | TGTGCCAGCAGCTCCACAGGGGCCCGGACAACCTGGACCCAGTACTTC | CASSSTGARTTWTQYF
TRBJ2-1 | TRBD2 | TRBV15 | few | TGTGCCACCAGCAGAGGACTAGCCGACTCCTACAATGAGCAGTTCTTC | CATSRGLADSYNEQFF
TRBJ2-3 | TRBD1 | TRBV29-1 | NA | TGCAGCGTCCGATTAAACAGGGGGCGCCTCACAGATACGCAGTATTTT | CSVRLNRGRLTDTQYF
TRBJ1-4 | NA | TRBV7-9 | few | TGTGCCAGCAGTCCATCCCTTGAAAAACTGTTTTTT | CASSPSLEKLFF
TRBJ2-7 | TRBD1 | TRBV20-1 | NA | TGCAGTGCAAGAACAGGGGGCTTCGAGTACTTC | CSARTGGFEYF
TRBJ1-6 | NA | TRBV25-1 | few | TGTGCCAGCACCCCCGCCAGTGGGAATTCACCCCTCCACTTT | CASTPASGNSPLHF
TRBJ1-5 | NA | TRBV29-1 | NA | TGCAGCGTTCAAAACAGGGCCCTTGGGCCCCAGCATTTT | CSVQNRALGPQHF
TRBJ2-3 | NA | TRBV11-2 | NA | TGTGCCAGCAGCTTATTCGATACAGATACGCAGTATTTT | CASSLFDTDTQYF
TRBJ1-1 | NA | TRBV29-1 | few | TGCAGCGTCGCTCTCCGAGTTAGAAACACTGAAGCTTTCTTT | CSVALRVRNTEAFF
TRBJ2-1 | NA | TRBV29-1 | NA | TGCAGCTCCGTTAGGTCGGGAGCTGGTGAGCAGTTCTTC | CSSVRSGAGEQFF
TRBJ1-6 | NA | TRBV29-1 | NA | TGCAGCGTTGGAGGGGGAGAGGGTAGCGGTTCACCCCTCCACTTT | CSVGGGEGSGSPLHF
TRBJ2-3 | TRBD2 | TRBV18 | few | TGTGCCAGCTCACGCGGACTAGCGGGAGAAGGAGATACGCAGTATTTT | CASSRGLAGEGDTQYF
TRBJ1-2 | TRBD1 | TRBV4-2 | NA | TGTGCCAGCAGCCAAGATAACAGGGGGGGAGGCTACACCTTC | CASSQDNRGGGYTF
TRBJ2-1 | NA | TRBV9 | few | TGTGCCAGCAGCGTAGACACCGGTCTCTACAATGAGCAGTTCTTC | CASSVDTGLYNEQFF
TRBJ2-3 | TRBD2 | TRBV29-1 | NA | TGCAGCGTACGACTAGCGGGAGGCTCAGATACGCAGTATTTT | CSVRLAGGSDTQYF
TRBJ1-5 | NA | TRBV9 | NA | TGTGCCAGCAGCCCTAGTCCTAGCAATCAGCCCCAGCATTTT | CASSPSPSNQPQHF
TRBJ2-4 | TRBD2 | TRBV7-2 | NA | TGTGCCAGCAGCTTAAGCGGGAAGGACATTCAGTACTTC | CASSLSGKDIQYF
TRBJ2-1 | NA | TRBV4-1 | few | TGCGCCAGCAGCCAAGTACAGAACTACAATGAGCAGTTCTTC | CASSQVQNYNEQFF
TRBJ2-1 | TRBD2 | TRBV27 | NA | TGTGCCAGCAGTATCTGGGGACTAGCGCGGAATGAGCAGTTCTTC | CASSIWGLARNEQFF
TRBJ2-4 | NA | TRBV7-2 | few | TGTGCCAGCAGCTCGTCAACCAGGGGACCCAAAAACATTCAGTACTTC | CASSSSTRGPKNIQYF
TRBJ2-7 | TRBD1 | TRBV28 | NA | TGTGCCAGCAGCTCCTCGGGACAGCCATACGAGCAGTACTTC | CASSSSGQPYEQYF
TRBJ2-5 | NA | TRBV30 | once | TGTGCCTGGACCCCAGGCCGTGAGACCCAGTACTTC | CAWTPGRETQYF